This passage covers 22 T cell receptor beta chains from one sample sequenced in a study of blood T cell repertoires in COVID-19. Clones were sequenced by immunoSEQ multiplex PCR, and TCRdb holds only the in-frame ones, with some missing. The table includes roughly 350,000 clones, 85% detected once. The specimen was peripheral blood. These TCRs come from a woman aged 18-29 years with acute or convalescent COVID-19.

V usage is TRBV7-9 and J usage is TRBJ2-3; TRBD2 aligns across 12 bases. The CDR3 contains 15 residues. V lost 6 bases, J lost 5 bases, and 6 bases stayed unmatched. Germline-derived CDR1 and CDR2 are SEHNR and FQNEAQ (reference sequence). CDR3 region: CASRPTSGSRDTQYF. The CDR3 bases are TGTGCCAGCAGGCCGACTAGCGGGAGTAGAGATACGCAGTATTTT.

The chain joins TRBV5-1 to TRBJ2-4; possibly TRBD1 for D (5 bases). Per germline, CDR1 SGHRS and CDR2 YFSETQ. The CDR3 is 13 residues long. Trimming stripped 3 bases from V and 6 bases from J, with 10 bases between. CDR3 sequence reads: CASSYIRGNIQYF. For the CDR3, the DNA is TGCGCCAGCAGCTACATTAGGGGAAACATTCAGTACTTC.

The chain links TRBV10-3 to TRBJ1-1; no firm D call. This CDR3 region has 13 residues. Trimming took off 3 bases at V and 3 bases at J, with 8 bases between the two ends. CDR1 is ENHRY and CDR2 is SYGVKD in the germline V gene. The CDR3 protein is CAISEPGYTEAFF. CDR3 DNA sequence: TGTGCCATCAGTGAACCGGGATACACTGAAGCTTTCTTT.

The chain couples TRBV7-3 to TRBJ1-1; 11 bases fit TRBD1. Looked up from germline, CDR1 is SGHTA and CDR2 is FQGTGA. With 2 bases clipped from V and 3 bases from J, the junction kept 8 bases outside the gene matches. This CDR3 comprises 17 residues. This chain's CDR3 is CASSLVPGQGGDTEAFF. The CDR3 region has the DNA TGTGCCAGCAGCTTAGTCCCGGGACAGGGGGGAGACACTGAAGCTTTCTTT.

The chain is built from TRBV5-6 and TRBJ2-7; unclear D gene. From germline, CDR1 is SGHDT and CDR2 YYEEEE. With 3 bases removed from V and 3 bases from J, the gap between germline ends came to 7 bases. This CDR3 region has 12 residues. The DNA of the CDR3 is TGTGCCAGCAGCTCGAGGTTCTACGAGCAGTACTTC. It yields the protein CASSSRFYEQYF.

The CDR3 DNA is TGTGCCAGCAGCTTAAAAGGGGCGGGCACAGATACGCAGTATTTT. Translation: CASSLKGAGTDTQYF. The chain has TRBV11-1 and TRBJ2-3, with a weak D call TRBD1 (5 bases). Between the trimmed V and J ends, which lost 2 bases and 1 base, there was a span of 10 bases. The germline gives CDR1 SGHAT, CDR2 FQDESV (reference sequence). The CDR3 spans 15 residues.

The rearrangement uses TRBV6-5 and TRBJ1-1, with a weak D call TRBD1 (6 bases). Trimming removed 8 bases from V and 3 bases from J, with 19 bases in between. Germline V lookup: CDR1 MNHEY, CDR2 SVGAGI. CDR3 length: 15 residues. CDR3 amino acids: CASRTVGTLDTEAFF. CDR3 DNA sequence: TGTGCCAGCCGGACAGTCGGAACTCTGGACACTGAAGCTTTCTTT.

The gene calls are TRBV2 and TRBJ1-2, with D unresolved. The CDR3 runs to 14 residues. The V gene lost 3 bases and the J gene lost 3 bases, with 11 bases spanning the gap. Germline-derived CDR1 and CDR2 are SNHLY and FYNNEI. The CDR3 region is CASSEIWAHYGYTF. CDR3 coding DNA: TGTGCCAGCAGTGAGATCTGGGCTCACTATGGCTACACCTTC. Supplemented by reference TRBV2 and TRBJ1-2, the full variable domain reads EPEVTQTPSHQVTQMGQEVILRCVPISNHLYFYWYRQILGQKVEFLVSFYNNEISEKSEIFDDQFSVERPDGSNFTLKIRSTKLEDSAMYFCASSEIWAHYGYTFGSGTRLTVV.

The chain combines TRBV7-9 with TRBJ2-1; D is perhaps TRBD2 (6 bases). Germline CDR1 SEHNR, CDR2 FQNEAQ (reference sequence). V gave up 5 bases and J gave up 0 bases, with 17 bases separating them. CDR3 length: 17 amino acids. CDR3 in amino acids: CASSPRGRQSSYNEQFF. DNA of the CDR3: TGTGCCAGCAGCCCGCGGGGACGTCAGAGCTCCTACAATGAGCAGTTCTTC.

This clone has more than one count but fewer than ten. This sequence joins TRBV5-1 and TRBJ2-2; D is unresolved. Germline V gene data show CDR1 as SGHRS and CDR2 as YFSETQ. This CDR3 region has 14 residues. The V gene lost 0 bases and the J gene lost 0 bases, with 3 bases spanning the gap. The DNA of the CDR3 is TGCGCCAGCAGCTTGGCGGCGAACACCGGGGAGCTGTTTTTT. This translates into CASSLAANTGELFF.

The V gene is TRBV18, the J gene TRBJ2-1; D is ambiguous. The germline gives CDR1 KGHSH, CDR2 LQKENI. Trimming shortened V by 0 bases and J by 3 bases, and 6 bases separated the two germline ends. The CDR3 contains 14 residues. DNA for the CDR3: TGTGCCAGCTCACCACCGTACAGCTACAATGAGCAGTTCTTC. The encoded protein is CASSPPYSYNEQFF.

The chain links TRBV6-5 to TRBJ1-3; 10 bases are a match to TRBD1. Germline V lookup: CDR1 MNHEY, CDR2 SVGAGI. The CDR3 contains 14 residues. V lost 6 bases, J lost 4 bases, and 3 bases stayed unmatched. CDR3 in DNA: TGTGCCAGCAGGCGGACAGGGGGAGGAAACACCATATATTTT. Translation gives CASRRTGGGNTIYF.

The V and J genes are TRBV27 and TRBJ1-2, with TRBD1 matching 10 bases. The germline V gene has CDR1 MNHEY and CDR2 SMNVEV (reference sequence). The CDR3 has 14 residues. V was clipped by 9 bases and J by 8 bases; unmatched bases: 12. CDR3 amino acids: CASRGTGARGGYTF. The CDR3 DNA is TGTGCCAGTCGCGGGACAGGGGCTCGCGGGGGCTACACCTTC.

V usage is TRBV9 and J usage is TRBJ1-2; TRBD1 agrees at 10 bases. The V and J ends lost 3 bases and 3 bases, in that order; junction bases with no gene match: 14. Germline assignment: CDR1 SGDLS and CDR2 YYNGEE. The CDR3 is 18 amino acids. The CDR3 DNA reads TGTGCCAGCAGCGCTAGACAGGGGGCCTACCTCAGGGACTATGGCTACACCTTC. Encoded protein: CASSARQGAYLRDYGYTF.

V gene TRBV5-4 combines with J gene TRBJ1-2; 9 nucleotides agree with TRBD1. The V and J ends lost 5 bases and 12 bases, in that order; junction bases with no gene match: 11. Germline V gene sequence: CDR1 SGHNT, CDR2 YYREEE (reference sequence). The CDR3 sequence is 13 residues long. The CDR3 DNA sequence: TGTGCCAGCAGTTACACAGGGGGCAGTACGAACACCTTC. Protein sequence: CASSYTGGSTNTF.

The chain links TRBV6-5 to TRBJ2-1; possibly TRBD1 for D (5 bases). V shed 2 bases and J shed 10 bases, with 9 bases lying between them. Germline CDR1 reads MNHEY; CDR2 reads SVGAGI. The CDR3 has 12 amino acids. The CDR3 DNA is TGTGCCAGCAGTTACCGGTGGGGCGAGCAGTTCTTC. It translates to CASSYRWGEQFF.

The chain couples TRBV9 to TRBJ1-2; the match to TRBD1 covers 11 bases. The CDR3 is 17 residues long. Germline V gene sequence: CDR1 SGDLS, CDR2 YYNGEE. The V gene end was trimmed by 3 bases and the J gene end by 4 bases; junction bases not matched to a gene: 11. The CDR3 sequence: CASSAGQGAPSLYGYTF. The DNA for the CDR3 is TGTGCCAGCAGCGCCGGACAGGGGGCTCCGTCCCTCTATGGCTACACCTTC.

This chain links TRBV5-1 with TRBJ1-1; D is undetermined. This CDR3 is 13 amino acids long. Looked up from germline, CDR1 is SGHRS and CDR2 is YFSETQ. V was shortened by 0 bases and J by 3 bases, with 6 bases between the two germline ends. The CDR3, as DNA: TGCGCCAGCAGCTTGGGGCGGGACACTGAAGCTTTCTTT. Its translation: CASSLGRDTEAFF.

The V call is TRBV6-5, the J call TRBJ2-1, with 7 bases that match TRBD1. J was trimmed by 14 bases and V by 7 bases; bases with no gene match: 11. The CDR3 is 12 residues long. CDR1 and CDR2 from the germline V gene are MNHEY and SVGAGI. CDR3 in amino acids: CASTDGQALEFF. The CDR3 DNA sequence: TGTGCCAGCACCGACGGACAGGCTTTGGAGTTCTTC.

The chain recombines TRBV21-1 with TRBJ2-2; TRBD2, the D gene given by the table, was not confirmed from the DNA. TRBV21-1 is shown as a pseudogene. The CDR3 has 17 amino acids. In DNA form, the CDR3 reads TGTGCCAGCAGCTCCCAAGGGGCTAGCGGGAGGGCCGGGGAGCTGTTTTTT. It yields the protein CASSSQGASGRAGELFF.

The chain carries TRBV27 and TRBJ2-1; 7 nucleotides align to TRBD2. Germline CDR1 and CDR2: MNHEY and SMNVEV (reference sequence). The V and J ends lost 7 bases and 2 bases, in that order; junction bases with no gene match: 8. The CDR3 has 15 residues. CDR3 coding DNA: TGTGCCAGCAACCAAGCGGGATTTCCCTACAATGAGCAGTTCTTC. The encoded protein is CASNQAGFPYNEQFF.

The rearrangement joins TRBV12-5 to TRBJ2-7, with D perhaps TRBD1 (6 bases). CDR3 length equals 17 residues. Germline assignment: CDR1 LGHNT and CDR2 FRNRAP. V dropped 1 base and J dropped 4 bases, with 20 bases sitting between them. The CDR3 DNA follows: TGTGCTAGTGGTTTGGGACACCCGACAGGAACAATTTACGAGCAGTACTTC. Amino acids: CASGLGHPTGTIYEQYF.